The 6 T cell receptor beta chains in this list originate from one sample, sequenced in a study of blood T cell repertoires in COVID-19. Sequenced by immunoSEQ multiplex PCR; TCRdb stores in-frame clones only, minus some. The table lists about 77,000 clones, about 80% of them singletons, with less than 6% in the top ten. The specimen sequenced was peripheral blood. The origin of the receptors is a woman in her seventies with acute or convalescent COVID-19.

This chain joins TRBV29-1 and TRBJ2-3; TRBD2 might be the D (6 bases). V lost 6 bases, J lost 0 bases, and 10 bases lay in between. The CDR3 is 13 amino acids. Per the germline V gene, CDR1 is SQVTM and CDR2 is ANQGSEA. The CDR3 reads CSVGLLSTDTQYF. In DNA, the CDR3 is TGCAGCGTGGGACTCCTGAGCACAGATACGCAGTATTTT.

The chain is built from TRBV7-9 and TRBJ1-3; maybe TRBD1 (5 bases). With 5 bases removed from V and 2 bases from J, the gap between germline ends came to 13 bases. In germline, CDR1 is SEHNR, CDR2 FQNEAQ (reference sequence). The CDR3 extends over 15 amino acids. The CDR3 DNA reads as TGTGCCAGCAGCCCTGGGGGGACGGCTGGAAACACCATATATTTT. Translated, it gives CASSPGGTAGNTIYF.

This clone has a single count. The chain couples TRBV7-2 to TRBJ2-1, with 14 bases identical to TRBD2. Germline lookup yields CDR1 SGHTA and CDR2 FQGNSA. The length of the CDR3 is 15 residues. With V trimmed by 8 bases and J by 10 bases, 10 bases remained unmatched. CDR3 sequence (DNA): TGTGCCAGCGCCCGGACTAGCGGGGGGTTAGGGGAGCAGTTCTTC. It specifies CASARTSGGLGEQFF.

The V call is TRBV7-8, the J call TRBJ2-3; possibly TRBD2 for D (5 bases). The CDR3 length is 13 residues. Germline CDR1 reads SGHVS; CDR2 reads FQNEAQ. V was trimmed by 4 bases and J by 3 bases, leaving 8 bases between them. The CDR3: CASSSGTTDTQYF. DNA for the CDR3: TGTGCCAGCAGCTCGGGAACTACAGATACGCAGTATTTT.

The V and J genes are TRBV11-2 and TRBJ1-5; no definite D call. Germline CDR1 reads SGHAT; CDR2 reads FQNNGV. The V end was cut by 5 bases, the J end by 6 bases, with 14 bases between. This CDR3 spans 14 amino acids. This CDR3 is CASSKQEGGQPQHF. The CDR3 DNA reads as TGTGCCAGCAGCAAGCAGGAGGGTGGTCAGCCCCAGCATTTT.

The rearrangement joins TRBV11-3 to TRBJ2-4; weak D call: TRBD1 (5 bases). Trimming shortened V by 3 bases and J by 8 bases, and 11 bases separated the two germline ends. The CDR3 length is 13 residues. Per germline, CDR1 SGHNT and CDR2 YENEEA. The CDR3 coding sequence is TGTGCCAGCAGCTTCTCCAGGGTCGACATTCAGTACTTC. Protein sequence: CASSFSRVDIQYF.